This entry is about one T cell receptor beta chain. Its specificity is not known. Clones were sequenced by immunoSEQ multiplex PCR, and TCRdb holds only the in-frame ones, with some missing. Of about 100,000 clones listed, 85% to 90% are singletons. These data belong to a study of T cell responses to AZD1222 COVID-19 vaccine. Study-level points and caveats: Sampling captured repertoires only after the peak T cell response.

The CDR3 totals 15 residues. Germline CDR1 is MNHEY and CDR2 is SMNVEV (reference sequence). V dropped 2 bases and J dropped 4 bases, with 11 bases sitting between them. The chain has TRBV27 and TRBJ2-2; D possibly matches TRBD1 or TRBD2 (5 bases each). The source was peripheral blood, collected on day 0 of AZD1222 vaccination. This receptor was taken from an adult in good health. CDR3 coding DNA: TGTGCCAGCAGTTTAAATCTGGGGACCACCGGGGAGCTGTTTTTT. It yields the protein CASSLNLGTTGELFF.